This is a list of T cell receptor beta chains from one sample in a study of blood T cell repertoires in COVID-19. Produced via immunoSEQ multiplex PCR; TCRdb's table is partial and in-frame only. The sample lists about 62,000 clones; around nine tenths were seen once. Material: peripheral blood. The receptors originated from a man in his 70s with acute or convalescent COVID-19. Each CDR3 is given with its conserved first and last residue. Fields, in order: CDR3 length, J gene, V gene, CDR3 protein.

15	TRBJ2-5	TRBV9	CASSVSGTIQETQYF
14	TRBJ1-2	TRBV19	CASSELAGVYGYTF
16	TRBJ1-4	TRBV7-9	CASSKKIGTVDEKLFF
15	TRBJ2-3	TRBV5-5	CASSYRTPSTDTQYF
13	TRBJ1-3	TRBV29-1	CSAQGHLGNTIYF
14	TRBJ1-6	TRBV28	CASRRQDYNSPLHF
13	TRBJ1-5	TRBV5-1	CASSQSGNQPQHF
11	TRBJ1-1	TRBV14	CASSRGREAFF
16	TRBJ2-2	TRBV7-9	CASSSRLAGGAGELFF
14	TRBJ2-1	TRBV24-1	CATSDFGSHNEQFF
13	TRBJ2-2	TRBV12-3/TRBV12-4	CASRPQDTGELFF
14	TRBJ1-6	TRBV18	CASSDRGKNSPLHF